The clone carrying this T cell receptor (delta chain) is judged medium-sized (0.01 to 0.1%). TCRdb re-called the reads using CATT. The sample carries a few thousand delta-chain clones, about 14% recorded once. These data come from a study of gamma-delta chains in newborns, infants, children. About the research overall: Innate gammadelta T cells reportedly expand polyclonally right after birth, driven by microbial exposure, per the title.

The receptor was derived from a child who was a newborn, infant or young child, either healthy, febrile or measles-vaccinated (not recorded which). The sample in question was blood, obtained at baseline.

The CDR3 loop reads CACDTLGDTLTAQLFF. CDR3 DNA sequence: TGTGCCTGTGACACGCTGGGGGATACTTTGACAGCACAACTCTTCTTT. V usage is TRDV2 and J usage is TRDJ2; the match to TRDD3 covers 10 bases. CDR1 GEAIGNYY and CDR2 EKD come from the germline V gene. Trimming removed 1 base from V and 0 bases from J; junction bases left unmatched: 1. The length of the CDR3 is 16 residues.